Given below is one T cell receptor (beta chain) in context. In its sample, this clone was seen a few times. Its binding antigen is unknown. The input lacks base qualities; no much larger clone sits a single base away. This sample is drawn from a study of blood T cell repertoires in COVID-19 (TCRdb year 2020). Notes on the research overall: Collaborator samples came from the United States, Italy and Spain and covered acute and convalescent phases of COVID-19. The material from the prospective study consisted of cDNA or gDNA derived from T cells, B-cell-depleted T cells, or PBMCs. Subjects who had been exposed to COVID-19, were actively infected with it, or had recovered from it provided the deeply sampled blood TCRbeta repertoires that made up the dataset. The repertoires were made available in a free public database intended to serve as a resource for research on the immune response to SARS-CoV-2. The samples were drawn from the first 160 participants of the ongoing ImmuneRACE study and from 1,254 subjects provided by 6 global collaborators. A de-identified subject ID, COVID-19 status, age in years and sex were almost always included in the sample metadata. Where HLA class I and class II types were available, the types were taken from metadata supplied by the sample provider, not from assay-based typing.

One collaborating source in Seattle enrolled patients while the patients were actively infected and followed the patients over time throughout the course of disease. Collaborating institutions collected whole blood in K2EDTA tubes following their own protocols. For TCRbeta analysis, collaborators shipped samples as frozen whole blood, isolated PBMCs, or DNA extracted from either of those sample types. Study-wide conclusions, independent of this receptor: The amount of clinical and demographic metadata varied by source and participant and was provided uncurated.

The immunoSEQ Assay, a bias-controlled multiplex PCR, was used to amplify TCRbeta CDR3 regions from genomic DNA. Turning to the authors' computational methods: The number of nucleated cells in each sample was estimated from the amplification of reference gene primers within the assay. To quantify the absolute abundance of each unique TCRbeta CDR3 rearrangement, sequence reads were collapsed and filtered. For each sample, productive Simpson clonality was calculated as the square root of Simpson's diversity index over productive rearrangements. TCRdb carries this immuneACCESS record with in-frame sequences only. Its versions omit some clonotypes, under half of them owing to an unresolved V gene in the studies checked, with the rest unexplained. Clone size and V and J calls were adopted from that table, with D and trimming inferred from the DNA. Present in this sample are approximately 330,000 clones, about nine tenths of which were seen just once. Just over 9.5% of the sample is taken by the ten largest.

Relative to germline, V is 8 bases shorter and J is 0 bases shorter, with 8 bases between their ends. Measured from the cysteine to the phenylalanine, the CDR3 is 12 residues long. Of the read, only the CDR3 DNA is kept; its 36 bases are in frame from base 1. CDR1 and CDR2 are drawn from the germline V gene (reference sequence): LNHDA, SQIVND. Sequencing was performed on peripheral blood. The rearrangement joined TRBV19 to TRBJ2-7, and TRBD2 may be the D gene, going by 5 matching bases. The receptor was derived from a man aged 25-45 years with COVID-19, enrolled during active disease. The CDR3 is CASGSSSYEQYF. The sequenced DNA: TGTGCCAGTGGGAGTTCCTCCTACGAGCAGTACTTC. Outside the CDR3, residues come from the reference TRBV19 and TRBJ2-7 proteins, so the full variable domain is: DGGITQSPKYLFRKEGQNVTLSCEQNLNHDAMYWYRQDPGQGLRLIYYSQIVNDFQKGDIAEGYSVSREKKESFPLTVTSAQKNPTAFYLCASGSSSYEQYFGPGTRLTVT.